A single sample is the source of the 9 T cell receptor beta chains below, sequenced in a study of T cells after yellow fever vaccination. TCRdb passed the 5' RACE reads through MiXCR, listing each CDR3 protein once. This sample yields 200,000 to 250,000 distinct CDR3 sequences, of which about 3% are seen a single time; 2.5% to 3.5% belongs to the top ten. This material consisted of CD4+ T cells sorted from PBMCs, taken 10 days after the yellow fever booster vaccination. These receptors all come from a man aged 18 to 30 who received the YFV17D yellow fever vaccine.

The V call is TRBV6-6, the J call TRBJ1-1; D unresolved. The CDR3 runs 13 residues. Germline values: CDR1 MNHNY, CDR2 SVGAGI (reference sequence). V lost 5 bases to trimming and J lost 0 bases, with 7 bases between them. CDR3 region: CASSIPMNTEAFF. The CDR3 coding sequence is TGTGCCAGCAGTATACCTATGAACACTGAAGCTTTCTTT.

This clonotype showed up many times. V gene TRBV5-4 combines with J gene TRBJ2-3; tentatively, D is TRBD2 (7 bases). The CDR3 has 14 residues. Per germline, CDR1 SGHNT and CDR2 YYREEE (reference sequence). V lost 7 bases to trimming and J lost 5 bases, with 17 bases between them. In DNA form, the CDR3 reads TGTGCCAGCCCTTCCCGGGGGGCTGAAGATACGCAGTATTTT. Protein sequence: CASPSRGAEDTQYF.

Ten or more counts support this clonotype. The rearrangement uses TRBV5-6 and TRBJ2-1; 9 nucleotides match TRBD1. Losses at the gene ends were 6 bases for V and 12 bases for J; bases not matched to a gene: 13. Germline assignment: CDR1 SGHDT and CDR2 YYEEEE. The CDR3 length is 14 residues. This CDR3 reads CASTIRDRDSGQFF. The CDR3 DNA follows: TGTGCCAGCACCATCCGGGACAGGGATTCGGGGCAGTTCTTC.

There are many counts of this clonotype. V and J are TRBV4-2 and TRBJ2-3; TRBD2 agrees at 14 bases. From germline, CDR1 is LGHNA and CDR2 YNFKEQ. Trimming cost V 1 base and J 1 base; bases outside gene matches: 10. CDR3 length: 20 amino acids. For the CDR3, the DNA is TGTGCCAGCAGCCAAGGTATCACCCCGGGACTAGCGGGGGGCACAGATACGCAGTATTTT. This sequence encodes CASSQGITPGLAGGTDTQYF.

This clonotype occurred many times. The rearrangement uses TRBV7-2 and TRBJ2-5, with 15 bases lining up with TRBD2. This CDR3 contains 17 residues. Germline trimming cut 2 bases from V and 2 bases from J; bases unmatched to any gene: 3. Germline values: CDR1 SGHTA, CDR2 FQGNSA. The CDR3 DNA follows: TGTGCCAGCAGCTTATCGGGACTAGCGGGGGGACAAGAGACCCAGTACTTC. It encodes CASSLSGLAGGQETQYF.

The CDR3 reads CSVMSPFNEQFF. In DNA, the CDR3 is TGCAGCGTTATGTCCCCTTTCAATGAGCAGTTCTTC. The chain combines TRBV29-1 with TRBJ2-1; D remains unclear. V lost 5 bases and J 6 bases, leaving 11 bases between the germline ends. Germline CDR1 and CDR2: SQVTM and ANQGSEA. The length of the CDR3 is 12 residues.

This clonotype was detected many times. CDR3 DNA sequence: TGTGCCAGCAGCCTTAGCGGGTTTGACACCGGGGAGCTGTTTTTT. The encoded protein is CASSLSGFDTGELFF. The V call is TRBV12-3 or TRBV12-4, the J call TRBJ2-2; 7 bases are a match to TRBD2. The length of the CDR3 is 15 residues. The ends lost 6 bases at V and 3 bases at J; junction bases unmatched: 7.

This clonotype showed up many times. The V and J genes are TRBV20-1 and TRBJ2-1; D could derive from TRBD1 or TRBD2 (6 bases each). Trimming stripped 6 bases from V and 5 bases from J, with 17 bases between. The CDR3 has 14 amino acids. CDR1 and CDR2 (germline): DFQATT, SNEGSKA (reference sequence). CDR3 protein: CSAPRGGGNNEQFF. The CDR3 DNA sequence: TGCAGTGCCCCCCGCGGAGGGGGGAACAATGAGCAGTTCTTC.

The chain employs TRBV7-2 and TRBJ2-5, with TRBD2 matching 9 bases. Trimming at V came to 5 bases and at J to 7 bases, leaving 11 bases not matched to a gene. CDR3 size: 15 residues. Germline V lookup: CDR1 SGHTA, CDR2 FQGNSA. This CDR3 is CASSTLGLAGTTQYF. The CDR3 DNA follows: TGTGCCAGCAGCACCCTGGGGCTAGCGGGGACGACCCAGTACTTC.